This T cell receptor beta chain was captured in a study of technical replicates of blood from a handful of donors. Profiled with immunoSEQ multiplex PCR; TCRdb holds only in-frame clones, not every one. The sample carries over 85,000 clones, around 94% recorded once. Germline V gene data show CDR1 as LNHDA and CDR2 as SQIVND (reference sequence). The CDR3 has 15 amino acids. V lost 5 bases and J lost 7; bases outside the gene matches: 10. This receptor was taken from a human donor in good health. Material: T cells isolated from PBMCs. The chain couples TRBV19 to TRBJ2-4, with 8 bases lining up with TRBD2. The CDR3 reads CASSHPAGGRNIQYF. In nucleotides, the CDR3 is TGTGCCAGTAGTCATCCGGCGGGAGGCCGGAACATTCAGTACTTC.